This entry describes one T cell receptor (beta chain). Generated by immunoSEQ multiplex PCR, the TCRdb table keeps only in-frame clones and is missing some. Of around 690,000 clones listed, about nine tenths were seen once; the top ten hold 30% to 40%. Germline lookup yields CDR1 SGHTA and CDR2 FQGNSA. Deletions cut 2 bases from V and 0 bases from J, with 19 bases between. This CDR3 comprises 18 residues. This specimen comes from a study of shared clonotypes between healthy human individuals. With CCR7-negative CD45RA+ TemRA cells, CD45RO+ cells were combined in CD8 memory. Sequencing was done on a sample of memory CD8+ T cells from PBMCs. Subset specified: CD45RO+ cells pooled with CCR7-negative TemRA cells. The receptor was derived from a man younger than 35 in good health. Some clones in this sample may be carry-over from other donors' samples. This chain connects TRBV7-2 to TRBJ1-2, with a possible D match to TRBD1 (5 bases). For the CDR3, the DNA is TGTGCCAGCAGCTTACCGGTCGACAGCCTAGGACCTAACTATGGCTACACCTTC. Encoded protein: CASSLPVDSLGPNYGYTF.